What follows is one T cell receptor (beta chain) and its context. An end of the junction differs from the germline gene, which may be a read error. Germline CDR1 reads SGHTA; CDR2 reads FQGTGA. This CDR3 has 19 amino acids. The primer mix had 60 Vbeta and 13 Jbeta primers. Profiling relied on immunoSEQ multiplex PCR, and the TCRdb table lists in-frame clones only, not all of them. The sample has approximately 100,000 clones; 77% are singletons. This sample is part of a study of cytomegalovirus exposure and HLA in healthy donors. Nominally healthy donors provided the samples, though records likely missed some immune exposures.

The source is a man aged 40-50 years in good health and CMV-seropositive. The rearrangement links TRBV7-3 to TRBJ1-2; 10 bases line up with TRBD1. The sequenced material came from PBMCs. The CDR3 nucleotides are TGTGCCAGCAGATTAATCCGGGACAGGGGCCCAGAGGTTAACTATGGCTACACCTTC. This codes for CASRLIRDRGPEVNYGYTF.